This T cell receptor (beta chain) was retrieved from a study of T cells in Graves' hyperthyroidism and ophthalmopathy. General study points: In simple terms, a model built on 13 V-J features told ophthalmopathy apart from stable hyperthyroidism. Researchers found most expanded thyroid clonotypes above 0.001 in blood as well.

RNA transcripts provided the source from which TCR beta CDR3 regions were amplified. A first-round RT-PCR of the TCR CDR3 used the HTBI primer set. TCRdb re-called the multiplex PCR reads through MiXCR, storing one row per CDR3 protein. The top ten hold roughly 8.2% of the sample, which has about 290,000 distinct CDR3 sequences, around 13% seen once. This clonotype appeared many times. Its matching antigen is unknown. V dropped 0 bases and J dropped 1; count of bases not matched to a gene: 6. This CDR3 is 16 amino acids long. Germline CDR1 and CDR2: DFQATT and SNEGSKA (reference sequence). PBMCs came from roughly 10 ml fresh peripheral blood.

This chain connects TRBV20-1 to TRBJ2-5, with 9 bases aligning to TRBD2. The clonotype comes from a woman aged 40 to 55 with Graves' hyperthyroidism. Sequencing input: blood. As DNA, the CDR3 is TGCAGTGCTAGAGATTGGCTAGCGGGATCCCAAGAGACCCAGTACTTC. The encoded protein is CSARDWLAGSQETQYF.